This T cell receptor (beta chain) was sequenced in a study of memory CD4+ T cells and cytomegalovirus serostatus. On the study more broadly: Donors were healthy Belgian adults, under 10 CMV seropositive and 20 to 25 seronegative.

Single viable CD3+CD4+CD8-CD45RO+ cells were sorted as the memory CD4+ T cells. Using immunoSEQ multiplex PCR, the repertoire was profiled, and TCRdb retains in-frame clones only, with some absent. The sample shows just over 40,000 clones, roughly 80% of them seen only once. After removal of 6 bases from V and 4 bases from J, the junction contained 6 bases not matched to a gene. Looked up from germline, CDR1 is MNHEY and CDR2 is SVGAGI. The length of the CDR3 is 14 residues. This clone has a single count. Its antigen is unknown. Study-wide findings and caveats: Repertoires predicted CMV serostatus with median bootstrapped AUC of roughly 0.96. About 40% of the roughly 160 known CMV-associated TCRbeta sequences appeared in CD4+ memory.

This sequence was found in an adult in good health and CMV-seronegative. Sequencing was carried out using memory CD4+ T cells from blood. The V gene is TRBV6-5, the J gene TRBJ2-1; 7 bases fit TRBD2. DNA for the CDR3: TGTGCCAGCAGCACTTTGGGGGGGTACAATGAGCAGTTCTTC. Translation: CASSTLGGYNEQFF.